The 29 T cell receptor beta chains listed next were all sequenced from one sample in a study of cytomegalovirus exposure and HLA in healthy donors (dated by TCRdb to about 2017). Library generation was performed with the immunoSEQ multiplex PCR assay. TCRdb stores this immuneACCESS table with in-frame sequences only. Part of the clones is absent; in the studies checked, under half of the shortfall reflects unresolved V genes, and no reason is known for the rest. The sample table shows 130,000 to 150,000 clones, and 85% to 90% are seen once. The ten largest account for 6.2% of the sample. Sequences were obtained from PBMCs. These receptor sequences come from a young woman in good health and CMV-seropositive.

This chain links TRBV7-9 with TRBJ1-3; unclear D gene. Germline V gives CDR1 SEHNR, CDR2 FQNEAQ (reference sequence). The CDR3 totals 11 residues. The CDR3 nucleotides read TGTGCTATCCCGTGGGAGGACACCATATATTTT. Translated: CAIPWEDTIYF.

CDR3 in DNA: TGCGCCAGCAGCTTCGGTTTCGGGACTAATGAAAAACTGTTTTTT. Its translation: CASSFGFGTNEKLFF. The rearrangement links TRBV5-1 to TRBJ1-4; no clear D. CDR1 is SGHRS, CDR2 YFSETQ, per germline. V lost 2 bases and J lost 2, with 10 bases in between. The CDR3 loop spans 15 amino acids.

The rearrangement joins TRBV5-6 to TRBJ1-2, with D possibly matching TRBD1 (5 bases). CDR1 is SGHDT, CDR2 YYEEEE, per germline. The CDR3 consists of 14 residues. The V end was cut by 1 base, the J end by 5 bases, with 12 bases between. The CDR3 sequence: CASSLPRAGYGYTF. CDR3 nucleotides: TGTGCCAGCAGCTTGCCTAGGGCAGGGTATGGCTACACCTTC.

This chain links TRBV6-1 with TRBJ2-3; D remains ambiguous. The CDR3 loop spans 15 amino acids. The germline CDR1 and CDR2 sequences are MNHNS and SASEGT. Trimming stripped 1 base from V and 6 bases from J, with 14 bases between. CDR3 residues: CASSEGMTRWDTQYF. Here the CDR3 DNA reads TGTGCCAGCAGTGAAGGGATGACTCGGTGGGATACGCAGTATTTT.

This clone was recorded a few times. This rearrangement joins TRBV7-8 to TRBJ2-7; maybe TRBD1 (6 bases). Trimming removed 5 bases at V and 6 bases at J, with 11 bases between. In germline, CDR1 is SGHVS, CDR2 FQNEAQ. CDR3 length: 12 amino acids. Written as DNA, the CDR3 is TGTGCCAGCAGCCCAGGACAGAGCGAGCAGTACTTC. Amino acids: CASSPGQSEQYF.

This clone was seen a single time. The chain uses TRBV10-3 and TRBJ2-7; TRBD2 matches at 8 bases. The V segment lost 10 bases and the J segment 4 bases; nucleotides outside the gene matches: 9. There are 13 residues in the CDR3. CDR1 is ENHRY, CDR2 SYGVKD, per germline. The CDR3, as DNA: TGTGCCACCAACGAGCGGGAGAGATACGAGCAGTACTTC. Translation: CATNERERYEQYF.

The V call is TRBV6-5, the J call TRBJ2-5; D perhaps matches TRBD1 (7 bases). V dropped 4 bases and J dropped 1 base, with 16 bases sitting between them. The length of the CDR3 is 16 residues. Germline CDR1 MNHEY, CDR2 SVGAGI. For the CDR3, the DNA is TGTGCCAGCAGTTCGAGTAGGAGGGGGCCCCAAGAGACCCAGTACTTC. It codes for CASSSSRRGPQETQYF.

This clone was found a few times. The genes are TRBV21-1 and TRBJ2-2; TRBD2, the D gene given by the table, was not confirmed from the DNA. TRBV21-1 is a pseudogene segment. This CDR3 has 17 amino acids. CDR3 residues: CASSSPEWDYPTGELFF. The CDR3, as DNA: TGTGCCAGCAGCTCACCCGAGTGGGACTACCCCACCGGGGAGCTGTTTTTT.

The chain links TRBV7-6 to TRBJ2-7; D perhaps matches TRBD2 (5 bases). The germline V gene encodes CDR1 SGHVS and CDR2 FNYEAQ. V was pared by 1 base and J by 5 bases, with 15 bases between. The CDR3 contains 15 residues. The CDR3 DNA sequence: TGTGCCAGCAGCTTAGTGGGAGAGACTATCCACGAGCAGTACTTC. Translated: CASSLVGETIHEQYF.

This chain connects TRBV12-5 to TRBJ2-3; a possible D gene is TRBD2 (6 bases). The CDR3 has 18 amino acids. The V end lost 0 bases, the J end lost 2 bases, and 18 bases lay between the germline ends. Germline V gives CDR1 LGHNT, CDR2 FRNRAP. The CDR3 region is CASGLVADGTLPTDTQYF. The CDR3, as DNA: TGTGCTAGTGGTTTGGTAGCGGATGGGACTCTCCCCACAGATACGCAGTATTTT.

This chain links TRBV29-1 with TRBJ1-1, with unresolved D. The germline V gene has CDR1 SQVTM and CDR2 ANQGSEA. This CDR3 is built from 13 residues. Trimming stripped 4 bases from V and 0 bases from J, with 9 bases between. The DNA of the CDR3 is TGCAGCGTTGTAGCGGCTATGAACACTGAAGCTTTCTTT. This sequence encodes CSVVAAMNTEAFF.

This chain joins TRBV19 and TRBJ2-1; D may be TRBD2 (5 bases). The CDR3 loop spans 13 amino acids. CDR1 LNHDA and CDR2 SQIVND come from the germline V gene (reference sequence). V was clipped by 6 bases and J by 14 bases, with 20 bases between them. The CDR3 spells CASSQVSGSLEFF. CDR3 DNA: TGTGCCAGTAGCCAGGTCTCGGGGTCCCTTGAGTTCTTC.

The chain employs TRBV2 and TRBJ2-1; TRBD2 matches at 7 bases. This CDR3 has 17 residues. From germline, CDR1 is SNHLY and CDR2 FYNNEI. The ends lost 4 bases at V and 2 bases at J; junction bases unmatched: 11. CDR3 in DNA: TGTGCCAGCAGTGGGCCCGGGAGGTCGACGACCTACAATGAGCAGTTCTTC. Amino acid sequence: CASSGPGRSTTYNEQFF.

The rearrangement joins TRBV6-1 to TRBJ2-7, with 8 positions matching TRBD2. The CDR3 consists of 15 residues. Germline V CDR1 and CDR2: MNHNS, SASEGT. V shed 4 bases, J shed 3 bases, and the junction held 8 bases outside the gene matches. CDR3 residues: CASSALGGGRYEQYF. The CDR3 nucleotides are TGTGCCAGCAGTGCGCTCGGGGGGGGACGCTACGAGCAGTACTTC.

The gene calls are TRBV5-1 and TRBJ1-5; TRBD1 aligns across 8 bases. The CDR3 runs to 15 residues. Germline CDR1 SGHRS, CDR2 YFSETQ. J was trimmed by 6 bases and V by 2 bases; bases with no gene match: 7. Here the CDR3 reads CASSLTGGPFQPQHF. CDR3 bases: TGCGCCAGCAGCTTAACAGGGGGACCGTTTCAGCCCCAGCATTTT.

This chain uses TRBV18 with TRBJ2-2, with D possibly matching TRBD1 (5 bases). Germline V gene lookup returns CDR1 KGHSH and CDR2 LQKENI. Between the trimmed V and J ends, which lost 0 bases and 5 bases, there was a span of 7 bases. The CDR3 has 14 amino acids. The CDR3 DNA sequence: TGTGCCAGCTCACCACCCACAGGAACCGGGGAGCTGTTTTTT. Translation gives CASSPPTGTGELFF.

The chain couples TRBV12-5 to TRBJ2-3, with 7 bases matching TRBD2. This CDR3 is built from 13 residues. V dropped 3 bases and J dropped 3; count of bases not matched to a gene: 0. CDR1 and CDR2 (germline): LGHNT, FRNRAP. The CDR3 region has the DNA TGTGCTAGTGGTTTAGCGGGAACAGATACGCAGTATTTT. It codes for CASGLAGTDTQYF.

The chain uses TRBV27 and TRBJ2-5; 11 bases map to TRBD2. The V gene's germline CDR1 is MNHEY and CDR2 SMNVEV (reference sequence). The CDR3 is 15 amino acids. Germline trimming cut 6 bases from V and 2 bases from J; bases unmatched to any gene: 5. The CDR3 region has the DNA TGTGCCAGCAGCTATATAGCGGGAGGGCAAGAGACCCAGTACTTC. Amino acids: CASSYIAGGQETQYF.

The CDR3 DNA is TGTGCCAGCAGCCAAATAGCGACTAGCGGGGGACTTACGCAGTATTTT. Translating gives CASSQIATSGGLTQYF. This chain connects TRBV14 to TRBJ2-3; TRBD2 aligns across 12 bases. Germline-derived CDR1 and CDR2 are SGHDN and FVKESK. Germline trimming cut 2 bases from V and 8 bases from J; bases unmatched to any gene: 8. This CDR3 region has 16 residues.

The V and J genes are TRBV2 and TRBJ1-5, with D perhaps TRBD1 (6 bases). The V gene lost 8 bases and the J gene lost 1 base, with 9 bases spanning the gap. This CDR3 is built from 13 residues. CDR1 is SNHLY and CDR2 is FYNNEI in the germline V gene. The CDR3 region is CASRQESNQPQHF. CDR3 in DNA: TGTGCCAGCCGACAGGAAAGCAATCAGCCCCAGCATTTT.

This clone has a handful of counts. The rearrangement links TRBV2 to TRBJ1-5; 7 positions match TRBD1. Germline-derived CDR1 and CDR2 are SNHLY and FYNNEI. V was clipped by 4 bases and J by 11 bases; unmatched bases: 5. The CDR3 is made up of 12 amino acids. CDR3 sequence (DNA): TGTGCCAGCAGTGCTGATGACAGGGCCCAGCATTTT. Protein sequence: CASSADDRAQHF.

Concerning this clone: The DNA is omitted, as the CDR3 cannot be located on it reliably, and the CDR3 follows TCRdb's listing. V gene TRBV6-1 combines with J gene TRBJ2-5; the table calls TRBD2, which could not be checked here. 15 amino acids form the CDR3, both terminal residues included. CDR1 MNHNS and CDR2 SASEGT come from the germline V gene. The chain's CDR3 is CASILGAGGPETQYF.

The chain couples TRBV7-8 to TRBJ2-3; 8 positions match TRBD2. The V segment lost 8 bases and the J segment 3 bases; nucleotides outside the gene matches: 7. Germline CDR1 reads SGHVS; CDR2 reads FQNEAQ. This CDR3 is 14 amino acids long. The CDR3, as DNA: TGTGCCAGCGGTCCGGGGGGGGAGACAGATACGCAGTATTTT. The encoded protein is CASGPGGETDTQYF.

This clone occurred once. The chain combines TRBV28 with TRBJ1-2, with 7 bases identical to TRBD1. The V gene's germline CDR1 is MDHEN and CDR2 SYDVKM. The CDR3 length is 16 residues. J lost 4 bases, V lost 5 bases, and 13 bases had no gene match. The CDR3 bases are TGTGCCAGCAGTCCAAGTGGATTTACAGGGGCCTATGGCTACACCTTC. This sequence encodes CASSPSGFTGAYGYTF.

This sequence joins TRBV7-2 and TRBJ1-2; D may be TRBD1 (5 bases). V lost 4 bases and J 7 bases, leaving 13 bases between the germline ends. This CDR3 is 13 amino acids long. Looked up from germline, CDR1 is SGHTA and CDR2 is FQGNSA. The CDR3, as DNA: TGTGCCAGCAGCTCCGACCTCAGGGCTGGCTACACCTTC. Encoded protein: CASSSDLRAGYTF.

This chain connects TRBV4-1 to TRBJ1-3; 7 nucleotides align to TRBD1. With V trimmed by 1 base and J by 4 bases, 4 bases remained unmatched. CDR3 length: 15 amino acids. Germline V lookup: CDR1 MGHRA, CDR2 YSYEKL. CDR3 sequence: CASSQAPGQGNTIYF. The CDR3 nucleotides read TGCGCCAGCAGCCAAGCACCGGGACAGGGAAACACCATATATTTT.

This rearrangement joins TRBV5-4 to TRBJ1-4; 8 positions match TRBD1. CDR1 is SGHNT, CDR2 YYREEE, per germline (reference sequence). Trimming removed 4 bases from V and 8 bases from J; junction bases left unmatched: 7. This CDR3 has 14 residues. CDR3 sequence (DNA): TGTGCCAGCAGCCCGGGACAGGCCAAGGAAAAACTGTTTTTT. Its protein is CASSPGQAKEKLFF. The whole variable domain, remainder taken from reference TRBV5-4 and TRBJ1-4, is ETGVTQSPTHLIKTRGQQVTLRCSSQSGHNTVSWYQQALGQGPQFIFQYYREEENGRGNFPPRFSGLQFPNYSSELNVNALELDDSALYLCASSPGQAKEKLFFGSGTQLSVL.

The chain joins TRBV4-1 to TRBJ2-2; unclear D gene. The CDR3 runs to 14 residues. Germline CDR1 MGHRA, CDR2 YSYEKL. Trimming pared 4 bases from V and 0 bases from J, leaving 6 bases between. In nucleotides, the CDR3 is TGCGCCAGCAGCCTTGCGGCGAACACCGGGGAGCTGTTTTTT. This encodes CASSLAANTGELFF.

The V gene is TRBV27, the J gene TRBJ2-1, with 9 bases identical to TRBD2. V was pared by 8 bases and J by 4 bases, with 0 bases of the junction left unmatched. Germline-derived CDR1 and CDR2 are MNHEY and SMNVEV (reference sequence). This CDR3 is built from 12 residues. Written as DNA, the CDR3 is TGTGCCAGCGGACTAGCGTACAATGAGCAGTTCTTC. Residues: CASGLAYNEQFF.